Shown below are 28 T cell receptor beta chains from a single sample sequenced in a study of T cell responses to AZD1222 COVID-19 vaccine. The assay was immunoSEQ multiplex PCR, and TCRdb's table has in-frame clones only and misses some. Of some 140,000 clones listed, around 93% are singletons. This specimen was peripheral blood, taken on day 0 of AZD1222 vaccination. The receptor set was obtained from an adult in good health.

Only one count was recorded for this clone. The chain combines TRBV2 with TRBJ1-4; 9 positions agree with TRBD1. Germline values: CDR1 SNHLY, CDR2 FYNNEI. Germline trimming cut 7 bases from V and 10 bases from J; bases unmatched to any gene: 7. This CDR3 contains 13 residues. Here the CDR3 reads CASKGQGIGKLFF. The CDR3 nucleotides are TGTGCCAGCAAGGGACAGGGTATCGGAAAACTGTTTTTT.

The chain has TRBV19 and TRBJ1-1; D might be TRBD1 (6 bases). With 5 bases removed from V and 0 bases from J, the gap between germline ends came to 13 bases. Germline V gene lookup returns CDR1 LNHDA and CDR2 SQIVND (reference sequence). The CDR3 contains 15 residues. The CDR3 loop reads CASSDFSGVNTEAFF. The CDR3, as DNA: TGTGCCAGTAGTGATTTCTCAGGGGTGAACACTGAAGCTTTCTTT.

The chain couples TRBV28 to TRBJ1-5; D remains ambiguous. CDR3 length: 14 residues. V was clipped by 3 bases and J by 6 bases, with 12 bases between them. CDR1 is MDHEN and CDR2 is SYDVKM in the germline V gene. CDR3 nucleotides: TGTGCCAGCAGTTTGCGGAGGGAGGCTCAGCCCCAGCATTTT. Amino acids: CASSLRREAQPQHF.

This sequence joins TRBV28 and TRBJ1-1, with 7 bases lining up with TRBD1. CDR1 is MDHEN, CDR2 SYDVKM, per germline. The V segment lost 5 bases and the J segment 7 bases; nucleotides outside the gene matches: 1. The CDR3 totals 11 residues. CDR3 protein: CASSHRGEAFF. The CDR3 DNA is TGTGCCAGCAGTCACAGGGGTGAAGCTTTCTTT.

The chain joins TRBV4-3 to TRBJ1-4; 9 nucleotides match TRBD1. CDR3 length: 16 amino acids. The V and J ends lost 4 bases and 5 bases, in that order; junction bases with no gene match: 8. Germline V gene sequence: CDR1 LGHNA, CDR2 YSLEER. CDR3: CASSRNPGQGNEKLFF. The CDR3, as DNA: TGCGCCAGCAGCCGCAATCCCGGACAGGGGAATGAAAAACTGTTTTTT.

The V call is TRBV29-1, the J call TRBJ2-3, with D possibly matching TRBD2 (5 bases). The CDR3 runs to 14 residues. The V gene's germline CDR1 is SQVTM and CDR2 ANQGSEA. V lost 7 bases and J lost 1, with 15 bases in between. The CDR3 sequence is CSADGEWGTDTQYF. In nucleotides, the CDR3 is TGCAGCGCTGATGGGGAGTGGGGCACAGATACGCAGTATTTT.

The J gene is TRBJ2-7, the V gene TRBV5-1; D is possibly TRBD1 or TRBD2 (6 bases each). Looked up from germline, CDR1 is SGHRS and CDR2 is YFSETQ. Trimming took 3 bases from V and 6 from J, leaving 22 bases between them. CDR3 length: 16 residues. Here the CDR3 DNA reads TGCGCCAGCAGCTCGGAGCCGGGAGAAGGGGGGATCGAGCAGTACTTC. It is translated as CASSSEPGEGGIEQYF.

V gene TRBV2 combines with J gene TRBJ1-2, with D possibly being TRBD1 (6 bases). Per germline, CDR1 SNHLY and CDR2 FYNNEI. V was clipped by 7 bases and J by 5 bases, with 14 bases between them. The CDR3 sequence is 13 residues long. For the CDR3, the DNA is TGTGCCAGCAACCCCGGACAGTTGTATGGCTACACCTTC. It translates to CASNPGQLYGYTF.

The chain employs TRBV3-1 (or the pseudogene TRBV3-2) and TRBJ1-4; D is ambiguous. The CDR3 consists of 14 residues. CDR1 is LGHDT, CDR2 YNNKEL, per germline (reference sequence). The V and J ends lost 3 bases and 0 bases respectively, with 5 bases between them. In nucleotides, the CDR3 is TGTGCCAGCAGCCAGTTTGCAACTAATGAAAAACTGTTTTTT. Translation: CASSQFATNEKLFF.

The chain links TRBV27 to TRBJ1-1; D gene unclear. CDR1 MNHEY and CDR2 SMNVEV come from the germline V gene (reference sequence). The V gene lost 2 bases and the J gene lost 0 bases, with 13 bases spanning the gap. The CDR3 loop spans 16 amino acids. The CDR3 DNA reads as TGTGCCAGCAGTTTAACCGGGATCCTTATGAACACTGAAGCTTTCTTT. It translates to CASSLTGILMNTEAFF.

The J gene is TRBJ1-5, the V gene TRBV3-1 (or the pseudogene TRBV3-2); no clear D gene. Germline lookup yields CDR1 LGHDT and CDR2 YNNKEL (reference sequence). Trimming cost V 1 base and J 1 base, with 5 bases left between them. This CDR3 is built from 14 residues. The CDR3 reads CASSQVQSNQPQHF. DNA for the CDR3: TGTGCCAGCAGCCAAGTTCAAAGCAATCAGCCCCAGCATTTT.

For the CDR3, the DNA is TGCAGCGTTGACGGGACAGGTACTGGCGGGGAGCTGTTTTTT. This codes for CSVDGTGTGGELFF. The chain carries TRBV29-1 and TRBJ2-2, with TRBD1 identical over 8 bases. Germline V gene sequence: CDR1 SQVTM, CDR2 ANQGSEA. V shed 3 bases, J shed 7 bases, and the junction held 7 bases outside the gene matches. The CDR3 runs 14 residues.

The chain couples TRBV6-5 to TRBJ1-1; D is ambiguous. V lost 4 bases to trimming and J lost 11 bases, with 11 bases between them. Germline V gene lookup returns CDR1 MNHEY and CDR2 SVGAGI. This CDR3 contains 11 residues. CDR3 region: CASSLGRTAFF. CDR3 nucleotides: TGTGCCAGCAGTTTAGGGAGAACGGCTTTCTTT.

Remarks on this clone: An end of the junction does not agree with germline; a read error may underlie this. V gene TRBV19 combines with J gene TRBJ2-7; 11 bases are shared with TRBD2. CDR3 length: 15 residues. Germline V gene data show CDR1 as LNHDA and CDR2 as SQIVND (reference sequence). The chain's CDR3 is CVSSILAGEAYEQYF. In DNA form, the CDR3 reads TGTGTCAGTAGTATACTAGCGGGAGAGGCCTACGAGCAGTACTTC.

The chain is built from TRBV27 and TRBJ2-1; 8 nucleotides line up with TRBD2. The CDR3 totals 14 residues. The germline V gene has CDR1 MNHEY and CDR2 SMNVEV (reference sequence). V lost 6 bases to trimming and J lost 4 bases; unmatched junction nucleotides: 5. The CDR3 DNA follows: TGTGCCAGCAGGTTCGGCGGGGGGTACAATGAGCAGTTCTTC. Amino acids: CASRFGGGYNEQFF.

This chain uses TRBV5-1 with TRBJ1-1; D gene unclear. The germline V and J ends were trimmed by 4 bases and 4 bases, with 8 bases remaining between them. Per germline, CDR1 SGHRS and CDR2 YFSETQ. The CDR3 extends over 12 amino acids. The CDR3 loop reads CASSLLGTEAFF. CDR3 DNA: TGCGCCAGCAGCCTCCTAGGCACTGAAGCTTTCTTT. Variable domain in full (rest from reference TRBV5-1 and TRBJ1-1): KAGVTQTPRYLIKTRGQQVTLSCSPISGHRSVSWYQQTPGQGLQFLFEYFSETQRNKGNFPGRFSGRQFSNSRSEMNVSTLELGDSALYLCASSLLGTEAFFGQGTRLTVV.

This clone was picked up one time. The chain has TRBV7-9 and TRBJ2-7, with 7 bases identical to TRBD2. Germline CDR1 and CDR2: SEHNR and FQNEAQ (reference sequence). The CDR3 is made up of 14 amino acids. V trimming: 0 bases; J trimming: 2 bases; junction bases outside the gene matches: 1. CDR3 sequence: CASSLAGTTYEQYF. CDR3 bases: TGTGCCAGCAGCTTAGCGGGGACTACCTACGAGCAGTACTTC.

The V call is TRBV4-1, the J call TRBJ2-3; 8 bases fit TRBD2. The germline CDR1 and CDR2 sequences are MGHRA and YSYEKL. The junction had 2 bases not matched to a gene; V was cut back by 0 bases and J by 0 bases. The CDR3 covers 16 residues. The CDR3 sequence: CASSQDRGGSTDTQYF. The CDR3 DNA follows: TGCGCCAGCAGCCAAGACCGGGGGGGGAGCACAGATACGCAGTATTTT.

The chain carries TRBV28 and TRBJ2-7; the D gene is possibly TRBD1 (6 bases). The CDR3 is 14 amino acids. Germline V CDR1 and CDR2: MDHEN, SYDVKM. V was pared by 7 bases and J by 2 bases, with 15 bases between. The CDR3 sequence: CASIGGQTTYEQYF. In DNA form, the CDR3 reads TGTGCCAGCATCGGAGGACAGACGACCTACGAGCAGTACTTC.

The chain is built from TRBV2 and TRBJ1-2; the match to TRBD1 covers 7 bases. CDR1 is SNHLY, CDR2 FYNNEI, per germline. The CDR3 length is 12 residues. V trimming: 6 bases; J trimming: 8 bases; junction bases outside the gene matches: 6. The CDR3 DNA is TGTGCCAGCAGCCGGGACAGCTTCGGCTACACCTTC. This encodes CASSRDSFGYTF.

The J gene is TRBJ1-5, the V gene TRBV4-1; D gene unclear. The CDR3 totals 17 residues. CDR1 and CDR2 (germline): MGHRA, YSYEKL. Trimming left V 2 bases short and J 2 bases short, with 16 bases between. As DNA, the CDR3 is TGCGCCAGCAGCCAACAAATGAGCGGGCGTGGCAATCAGCCCCAGCATTTT. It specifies CASSQQMSGRGNQPQHF.

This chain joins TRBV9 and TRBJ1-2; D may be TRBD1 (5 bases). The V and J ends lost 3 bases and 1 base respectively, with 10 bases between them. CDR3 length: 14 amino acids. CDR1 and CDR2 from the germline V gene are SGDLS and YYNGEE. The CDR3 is CASSDAGFNYGYTF. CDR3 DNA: TGTGCCAGCAGCGACGCAGGGTTTAACTATGGCTACACCTTC.

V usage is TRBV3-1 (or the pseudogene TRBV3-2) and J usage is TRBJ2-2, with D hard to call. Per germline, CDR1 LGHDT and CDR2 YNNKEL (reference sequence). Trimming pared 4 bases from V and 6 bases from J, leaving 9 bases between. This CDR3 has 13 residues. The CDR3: CASSLQLAGELFF. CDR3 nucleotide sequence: TGTGCCAGCAGCCTACAATTGGCCGGGGAGCTGTTTTTT.

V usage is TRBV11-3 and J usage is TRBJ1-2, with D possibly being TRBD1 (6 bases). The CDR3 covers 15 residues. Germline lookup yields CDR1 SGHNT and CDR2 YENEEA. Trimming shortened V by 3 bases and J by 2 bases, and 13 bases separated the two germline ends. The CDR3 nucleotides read TGTGCCAGCAGCTTGGACAGAAACCCCAACTATGGCTACACCTTC. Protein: CASSLDRNPNYGYTF.

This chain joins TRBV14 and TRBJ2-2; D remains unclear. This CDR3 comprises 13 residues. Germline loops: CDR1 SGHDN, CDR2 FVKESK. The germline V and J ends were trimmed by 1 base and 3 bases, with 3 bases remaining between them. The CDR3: CASSQVHTGELFF. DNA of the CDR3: TGTGCCAGCAGCCAAGTGCACACCGGGGAGCTGTTTTTT.

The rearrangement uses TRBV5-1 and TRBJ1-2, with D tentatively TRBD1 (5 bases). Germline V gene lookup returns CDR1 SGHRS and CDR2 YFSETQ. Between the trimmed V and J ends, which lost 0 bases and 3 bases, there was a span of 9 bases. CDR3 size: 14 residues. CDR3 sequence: CASSLALGDYGYTF. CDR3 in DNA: TGCGCCAGCAGCTTGGCTCTGGGGGACTATGGCTACACCTTC.

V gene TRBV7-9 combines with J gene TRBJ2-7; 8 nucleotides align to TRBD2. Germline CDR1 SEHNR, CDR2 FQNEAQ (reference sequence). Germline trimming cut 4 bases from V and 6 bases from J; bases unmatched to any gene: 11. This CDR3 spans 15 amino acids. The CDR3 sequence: CASSSGGAREFEQYF. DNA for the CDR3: TGTGCCAGCAGCTCCGGGGGGGCGCGGGAGTTCGAGCAGTACTTC.

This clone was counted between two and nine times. CDR3 nucleotide sequence: TGTGCCAGCAGTTTATTTGGGGATTCTAACTATGGCTACACCTTC. Its protein product is CASSLFGDSNYGYTF. The chain joins TRBV28 to TRBJ1-2; no clear D. CDR1 is MDHEN, CDR2 SYDVKM, per germline. The CDR3 has 15 residues. V was clipped by 1 base and J by 0 bases, with 9 bases between them.